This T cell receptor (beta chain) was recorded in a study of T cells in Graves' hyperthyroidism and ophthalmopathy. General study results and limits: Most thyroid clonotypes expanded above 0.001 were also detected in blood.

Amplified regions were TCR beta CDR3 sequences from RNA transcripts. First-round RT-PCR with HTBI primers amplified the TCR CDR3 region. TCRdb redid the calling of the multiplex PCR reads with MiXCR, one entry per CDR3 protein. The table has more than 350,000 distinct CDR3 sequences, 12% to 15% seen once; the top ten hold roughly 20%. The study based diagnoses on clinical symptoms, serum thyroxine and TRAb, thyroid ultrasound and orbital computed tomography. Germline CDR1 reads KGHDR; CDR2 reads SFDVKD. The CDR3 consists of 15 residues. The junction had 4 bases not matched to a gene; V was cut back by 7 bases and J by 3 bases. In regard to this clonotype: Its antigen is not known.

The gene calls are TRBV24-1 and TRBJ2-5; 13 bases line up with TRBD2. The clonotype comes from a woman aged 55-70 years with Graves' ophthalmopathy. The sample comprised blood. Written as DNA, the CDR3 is TGTGCCACCAGCGGGACTAGCGGGAATGAAGAGACCCAGTACTTC. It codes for CATSGTSGNEETQYF.